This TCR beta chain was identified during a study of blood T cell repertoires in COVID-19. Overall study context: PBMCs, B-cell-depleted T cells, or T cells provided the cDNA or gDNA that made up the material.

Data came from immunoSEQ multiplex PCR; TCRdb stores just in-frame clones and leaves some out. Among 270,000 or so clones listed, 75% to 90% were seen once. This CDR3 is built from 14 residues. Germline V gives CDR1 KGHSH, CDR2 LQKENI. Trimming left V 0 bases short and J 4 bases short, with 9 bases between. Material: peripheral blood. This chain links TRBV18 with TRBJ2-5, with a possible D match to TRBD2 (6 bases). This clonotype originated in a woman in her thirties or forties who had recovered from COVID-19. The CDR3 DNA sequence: TGTGCCAGCTCACCACCGCTCGGGAGAGAGACCCAGTACTTC. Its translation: CASSPPLGRETQYF.